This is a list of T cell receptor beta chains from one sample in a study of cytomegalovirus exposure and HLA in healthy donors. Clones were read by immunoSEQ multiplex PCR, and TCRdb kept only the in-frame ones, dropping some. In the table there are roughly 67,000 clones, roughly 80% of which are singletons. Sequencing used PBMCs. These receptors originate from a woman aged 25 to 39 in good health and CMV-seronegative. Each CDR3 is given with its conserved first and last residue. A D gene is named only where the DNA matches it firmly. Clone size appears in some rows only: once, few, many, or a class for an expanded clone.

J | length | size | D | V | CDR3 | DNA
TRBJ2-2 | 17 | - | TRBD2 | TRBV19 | CASSQGLAGANTGELFF | TGTGCCAGTAGTCAGGGACTAGCGGGGGCAAACACCGGGGAGCTGTTTTTT
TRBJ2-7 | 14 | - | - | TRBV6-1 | CASIRGQSVGEQYF | TGTGCCAGCATTCGCGGACAGTCCGTTGGGGAGCAGTACTTC
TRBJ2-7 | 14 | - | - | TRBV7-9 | CASSLTGRTYEQYF | TGTGCCAGCAGCTTAACAGGGCGGACCTACGAGCAGTACTTC
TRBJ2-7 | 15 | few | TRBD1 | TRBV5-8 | CASSLLTGGIGEQYF | TGTGCCAGCAGCTTGCTGACAGGGGGTATTGGCGAGCAGTACTTC
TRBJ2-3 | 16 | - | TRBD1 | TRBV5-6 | CASSHADREFWGTQYF | TGTGCCAGCAGCCATGCGGACAGGGAGTTTTGGGGTACGCAGTATTTT
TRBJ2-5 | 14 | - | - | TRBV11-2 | CASSWTDFLETQYF | TGTGCCAGCAGCTGGACAGACTTCTTGGAGACCCAGTACTTC
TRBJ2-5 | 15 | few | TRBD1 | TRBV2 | CASNPDRGRQETQYF | TGTGCCAGCAACCCGGACAGGGGGCGTCAAGAGACCCAGTACTTC
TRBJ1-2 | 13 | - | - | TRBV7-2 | CASSPPGNYGYTF | TGTGCCAGCAGCCCCCCCGGTAACTATGGCTACACCTTC
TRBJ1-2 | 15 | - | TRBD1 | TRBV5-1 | CASSFSGGGYYGYTF | TGCGCCAGCAGCTTTTCAGGGGGCGGATACTATGGCTACACCTTC
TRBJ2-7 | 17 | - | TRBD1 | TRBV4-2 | CASSQALGTGFNYEQYF | TGTGCCAGCAGCCAAGCGTTGGGGACAGGGTTCAACTACGAGCAGTACTTC
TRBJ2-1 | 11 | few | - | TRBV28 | CASSLPGSQFF | TGTGCCAGCAGCCTTCCGGGATCCCAGTTCTTC
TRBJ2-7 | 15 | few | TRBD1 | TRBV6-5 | CASSRTRTGGEGQYF | TGTGCCAGCAGTCGCACCCGGACAGGGGGCGAGGGGCAGTACTTC
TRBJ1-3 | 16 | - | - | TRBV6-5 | CASSYTAGASGNTIYF | TGTGCCAGCAGTTATACAGCAGGGGCCTCTGGAAACACCATATATTTT
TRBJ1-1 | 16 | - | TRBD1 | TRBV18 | CASSPRTGGMNTEAFF | TGTGCCAGCTCACCAAGGACAGGGGGGATGAACACTGAAGCTTTCTTT
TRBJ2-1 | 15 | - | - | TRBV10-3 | CAISGRGAGYNEQFF | TGTGCCATCAGTGGTCGGGGGGCGGGTTACAATGAGCAGTTCTTC
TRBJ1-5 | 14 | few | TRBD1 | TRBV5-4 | CASSLGTGNQPQHF | TGTGCCAGCAGCTTGGGGACAGGGAATCAGCCCCAGCATTTT
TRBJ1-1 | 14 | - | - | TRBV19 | CASSLTAGDTEAFF | TGTGCCAGTAGCCTGACAGCGGGGGACACTGAAGCTTTCTTT
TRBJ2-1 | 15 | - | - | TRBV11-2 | CASSLESVGSGEQFF | TGTGCCAGCAGCTTAGAAAGTGTAGGGTCGGGGGAGCAGTTCTTC
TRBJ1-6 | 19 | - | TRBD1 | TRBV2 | CASSYPGQGATLVGSPLHF | TGTGCCAGCAGTTACCCGGGACAGGGGGCAACGCTGGTCGGTTCACCCCTCCACTTT
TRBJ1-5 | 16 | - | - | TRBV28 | CASSWMGLHSNQPQHF | TGTGCCAGCAGTTGGATGGGGCTTCATAGCAATCAGCCCCAGCATTTT
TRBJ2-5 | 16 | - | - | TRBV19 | CASSPRGAAFRETQYF | TGTGCCAGTAGTCCCAGGGGGGCCGCCTTCAGAGAGACCCAGTACTTC
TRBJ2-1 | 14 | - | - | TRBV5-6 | CASGEDRSYNEQFF | TGTGCCAGTGGGGAGGACAGGTCTTACAATGAGCAGTTCTTC
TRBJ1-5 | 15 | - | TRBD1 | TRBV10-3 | CAIRTGAGFNQPQHF | TGTGCCATCAGGACAGGGGCTGGATTCAATCAGCCCCAGCATTTT
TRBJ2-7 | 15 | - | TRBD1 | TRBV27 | CASSFLGRGRDEQYF | TGTGCCAGCAGTTTCCTCGGCAGGGGGCGGGACGAGCAGTACTTC
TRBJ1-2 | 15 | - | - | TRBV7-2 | CASSLGQPPLYGYTF | TGTGCCAGCAGCTTAGGACAGCCACCTTTATATGGCTACACCTTC
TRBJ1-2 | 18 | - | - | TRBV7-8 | CASSRRGLGDKGMYGYTF | TGTGCCAGCAGCAGACGGGGATTGGGCGACAAGGGAATGTATGGCTACACCTTC
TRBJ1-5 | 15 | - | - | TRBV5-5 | CASSLARDSNQPQHF | TGTGCCAGCAGCTTGGCCAGGGATAGCAATCAGCCCCAGCATTTT
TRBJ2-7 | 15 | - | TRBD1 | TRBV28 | CASTRQGQGAYEQYF | TGTGCCAGCACCCGGCAAGGACAGGGGGCTTACGAGCAGTACTTC
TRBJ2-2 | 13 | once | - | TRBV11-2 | CASSLELHGELFF | TGTGCCAGCAGCTTAGAACTCCACGGGGAGCTGTTTTTT
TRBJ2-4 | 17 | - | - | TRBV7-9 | CASSSGDVSLAKNIQYF | TGTGCCAGCAGCTCGGGAGACGTGAGCCTAGCCAAAAACATTCAGTACTTC
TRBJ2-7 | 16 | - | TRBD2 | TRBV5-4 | CASSFTTSGSSYEQYF | TGTGCCAGCAGCTTTACGACTAGCGGGAGCTCCTACGAGCAGTACTTC
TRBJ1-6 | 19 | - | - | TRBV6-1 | CASSEFGFGQKLYNSPLHF | TGTGCCAGCAGTGAATTCGGTTTTGGGCAGAAACTTTATAATTCACCCCTCCACTTT
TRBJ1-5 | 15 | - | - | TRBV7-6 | CASSLGAQGNQPQHF | TGTGCCAGCAGCTTAGGGGCGCAAGGAAATCAGCCCCAGCATTTT
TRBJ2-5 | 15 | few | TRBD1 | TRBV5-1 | CASSLGQGVQETQYF | TGCGCCAGCAGCTTGGGACAGGGGGTCCAAGAGACCCAGTACTTC
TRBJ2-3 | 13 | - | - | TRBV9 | CANSVQGTDTQYF | TGTGCCAACAGCGTTCAGGGAACAGATACGCAGTATTTT
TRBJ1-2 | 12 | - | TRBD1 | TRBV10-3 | CAIGQGRYGYTF | TGTGCCATCGGACAGGGGCGGTATGGCTACACCTTC
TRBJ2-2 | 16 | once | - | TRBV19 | CASSIAGGWWAGELFF | TGTGCCAGTAGTATAGCCGGGGGATGGTGGGCCGGGGAGCTGTTTTTT
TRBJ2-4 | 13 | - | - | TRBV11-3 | CASSSTLASIQYF | TGTGCCAGCAGCTCGACTCTAGCCAGCATTCAGTACTTC
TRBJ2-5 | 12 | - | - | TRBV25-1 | CASSAAGETQYF | TGTGCCAGCAGTGCAGCAGGAGAGACCCAGTACTTC
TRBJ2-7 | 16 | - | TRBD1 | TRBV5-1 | CASSYRPGQGSYEQYF | TGCGCCAGCAGCTACCGGCCCGGACAGGGCTCCTACGAGCAGTACTTC
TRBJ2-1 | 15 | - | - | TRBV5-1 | CASSLGASSYNEQFF | TGCGCCAGCAGCTTGGGGGCGAGCTCCTACAATGAGCAGTTCTTC
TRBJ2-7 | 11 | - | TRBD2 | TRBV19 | CATAGRGEQYF | TGTGCCACCGCCGGGAGGGGTGAGCAGTACTTC
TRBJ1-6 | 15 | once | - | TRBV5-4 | CASSLARTANSPLHF | TGTGCCAGCAGCTTGGCGAGGACAGCAAATTCACCCCTCCACTTT
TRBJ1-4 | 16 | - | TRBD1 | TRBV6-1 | CASSETGGWTNEKLFF | TGTGCCAGCAGTGAAACAGGGGGATGGACTAATGAAAAACTGTTTTTT
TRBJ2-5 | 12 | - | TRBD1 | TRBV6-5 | CASRQGAGTQYF | TGTGCCAGCAGACAGGGGGCAGGGACCCAGTACTTC
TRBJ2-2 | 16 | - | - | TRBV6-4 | CASSRRTAQNTGELFF | TGTGCCAGCAGTAGGCGGACAGCGCAGAACACCGGGGAGCTGTTTTTT
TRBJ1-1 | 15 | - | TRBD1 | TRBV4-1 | CASSRDRGGRTEAFF | TGCGCCAGCAGCCGGGACAGGGGAGGGCGGACTGAAGCTTTCTTT
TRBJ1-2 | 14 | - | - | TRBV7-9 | CSSSQAGGGSGYTF | TGTTCCAGCAGCCAAGCGGGGGGGGGAAGTGGCTACACCTTC
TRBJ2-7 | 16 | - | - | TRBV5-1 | CASSVEPLDRLYEQYF | TGCGCCAGCAGCGTCGAGCCACTGGACAGACTCTACGAGCAGTACTTC
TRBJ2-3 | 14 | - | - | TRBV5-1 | CASSLGSSTDTQYF | TGCGCCAGCAGCTTAGGTAGCAGCACAGATACGCAGTATTTT
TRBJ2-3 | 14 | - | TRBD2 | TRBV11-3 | CASSSGGLADTQYF | TGTGCCAGCAGCTCGGGGGGGCTGGCAGATACGCAGTATTTT
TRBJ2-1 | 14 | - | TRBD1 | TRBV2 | CASSGKTGGFEQFF | TGTGCCAGCAGTGGAAAGACAGGGGGCTTTGAGCAGTTCTTC
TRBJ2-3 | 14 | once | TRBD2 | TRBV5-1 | CASSIAGGTDTQYF | TGCGCCAGCAGCATAGCGGGGGGGACAGATACGCAGTATTTT
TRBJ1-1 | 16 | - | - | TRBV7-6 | CASSFGGRAGGAEAFF | TGTGCCAGCAGCTTTGGGGGCAGGGCGGGAGGCGCTGAAGCTTTCTTT
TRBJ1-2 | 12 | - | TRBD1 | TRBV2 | CARRDRNYGYTF | TGTGCCAGAAGGGACAGAAACTATGGCTACACCTTC
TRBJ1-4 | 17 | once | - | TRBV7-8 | CASSLRQSVATNEKLFF | TGTGCCAGCAGCTTGCGGCAGTCCGTTGCAACTAATGAAAAACTGTTTTTT
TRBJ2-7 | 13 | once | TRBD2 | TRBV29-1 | CSPPPAREDEQYF | TGCAGCCCCCCCCCGGCTCGGGAGGACGAGCAGTACTTC